These 27 T cell receptor beta chains came from one sample sequenced in a study of T cell responses to AZD1222 COVID-19 vaccine. TCRdb keeps only in-frame clones here, not all; method: immunoSEQ multiplex PCR. Among under 120,000 clones listed, roughly 90% were seen once. This specimen consisted of peripheral blood, obtained on day 0 of AZD1222 vaccination. The source is an adult in good health.

The chain uses TRBV7-9 and TRBJ2-1; 10 bases line up with TRBD2. Germline loops: CDR1 SEHNR, CDR2 FQNEAQ (reference sequence). The J segment lost 8 bases and the V segment lost 1 base, leaving 8 bases of the junction unmatched. CDR3 length: 16 amino acids. The CDR3 DNA sequence: TGTGCCAGCAGCTTAGTTCCCACTAGCGGGGTCTATGAGCAGTTCTTC. It specifies CASSLVPTSGVYEQFF. The entire variable domain, with the rest obtained from reference TRBV7-9 and TRBJ2-1, is as follows: DTGVSQNPRHKITKRGQNVTFRCDPISEHNRLYWYRQTLGQGPEFLTYFQNEAQLEKSRLLSDRFSAERPKGSFSTLEIQRTEQGDSAMYLCASSLVPTSGVYEQFFGPGTRLTVL.

The J gene is TRBJ2-1, the V gene TRBV3-1 (or the pseudogene TRBV3-2); 11 nucleotides align to TRBD2. CDR3 length: 15 amino acids. CDR1 is LGHDT, CDR2 YNNKEL, per germline (reference sequence). V trimming: 5 bases; J trimming: 12 bases; junction bases outside the gene matches: 12. The CDR3 loop is CASSSPFSGGAGQFF. The DNA for the CDR3 is TGTGCCAGCAGCTCACCCTTTAGCGGGGGGGCCGGGCAGTTCTTC.

The rearrangement joins TRBV29-1 to TRBJ1-1, with D unresolved. This CDR3 spans 13 amino acids. Per germline, CDR1 SQVTM and CDR2 ANQGSEA. V was shortened by 7 bases and J by 7 bases, with 19 bases between the two germline ends. CDR3 sequence: CSGSVGPLLEAFF. The CDR3 nucleotides are TGCAGCGGCAGTGTAGGGCCATTACTTGAAGCTTTCTTT. The whole variable domain, remainder taken from reference TRBV29-1 and TRBJ1-1, is SAVISQKPSRDICQRGTSLTIQCQVDSQVTMMFWYRQQPGQSLTLIATANQGSEATYESGFVIDKFPISRPNLTFSTLTVSNMSPEDSSIYLCSGSVGPLLEAFFGQGTRLTVV.

V gene TRBV14 combines with J gene TRBJ2-2; weak D call: TRBD2 (6 bases). Germline V gives CDR1 SGHDN, CDR2 FVKESK. Trimming shortened V by 1 base and J by 5 bases, and 14 bases separated the two germline ends. The CDR3 runs 16 residues. The CDR3: CASSQGGTPATGELFF. As DNA, the CDR3 is TGTGCCAGCAGCCAAGGCGGGACTCCGGCTACCGGGGAGCTGTTTTTT.

The chain carries TRBV2 and TRBJ1-5, with D uncertain. The germline V gene has CDR1 SNHLY and CDR2 FYNNEI. The CDR3 contains 14 residues. Trimming left V 7 bases short and J 6 bases short, with 16 bases between. This chain's CDR3 is CASKLGAVAQPQHF. The CDR3 coding sequence is TGTGCCAGCAAGTTGGGCGCGGTGGCTCAGCCCCAGCATTTT.

This chain links TRBV27 with TRBJ2-1; D ambiguous. Germline lookup yields CDR1 MNHEY and CDR2 SMNVEV (reference sequence). Trimming cost V 6 bases and J 3 bases, with 9 bases left between them. The CDR3 has 13 residues. This chain's CDR3 is CASSKNDYNEQFF. In DNA form, the CDR3 reads TGTGCCAGCAGCAAGAACGACTACAATGAGCAGTTCTTC.

The J gene is TRBJ1-5, the V gene TRBV1. TRBV1 is termed a pseudogene. CDR3 length equals 16 residues. The CDR3 protein is CTSSQDPRVNNQPQHF. In DNA form, the CDR3 reads TGCACCAGCAGCCAAGATCCCCGTGTGAACAATCAGCCCCAGCATTTT.

The chain carries TRBV2 and TRBJ1-3; TRBD1 agrees at 9 bases. The CDR3 consists of 14 residues. Losses at the gene ends were 6 bases for V and 4 bases for J; bases not matched to a gene: 4. Germline V CDR1 and CDR2: SNHLY, FYNNEI. Here the CDR3 DNA reads TGTGCCAGCAGGGGACAGGGATTCGGAAACACCATATATTTT. It specifies CASRGQGFGNTIYF.

The chain joins TRBV29-1 to TRBJ2-2; D is ambiguous. Germline V gives CDR1 SQVTM, CDR2 ANQGSEA. The CDR3 consists of 11 residues. The V end was cut by 6 bases, the J end by 7 bases, with 9 bases between. CDR3 amino acids: CSVEKFGELFF. CDR3 in DNA: TGCAGCGTGGAGAAGTTCGGGGAGCTGTTTTTT.

This clone was recorded only once. The chain recombines TRBV7-8 with TRBJ1-2; 10 nucleotides align to TRBD1. Germline values: CDR1 SGHVS, CDR2 FQNEAQ. V lost 5 bases to trimming and J lost 0 bases; unmatched junction nucleotides: 3. The CDR3 sequence is 15 residues long. The CDR3 loop reads CASSPGQGANYGYTF. The CDR3 DNA is TGTGCCAGCAGCCCAGGACAGGGGGCTAACTATGGCTACACCTTC.

The J gene is TRBJ1-2, the V gene TRBV4-3; D uncertain. The CDR3 sequence is 15 residues long. V lost 0 bases and J lost 8, with 16 bases in between. Per germline, CDR1 LGHNA and CDR2 YSLEER. CDR3 region: CASSQDRRPAMGYTF. CDR3 DNA sequence: TGCGCCAGCAGCCAAGATCGAAGACCGGCTATGGGCTACACCTTC.

The V and J genes are TRBV6-2 or TRBV6-3 and TRBJ1-2; no reliable D call. CDR1 is MNHEY, CDR2 SVGEGT, per germline. The germline V and J ends were trimmed by 5 bases and 5 bases, with 18 bases remaining between them. The CDR3 consists of 15 residues. The CDR3 region has the DNA TGTGCCAGCAGTACTGGACCCCCGGGCGCATATGGCTACACCTTC. Its protein product is CASSTGPPGAYGYTF.

The chain carries TRBV14 and TRBJ2-2; 11 bases map to TRBD2. Per the germline V gene, CDR1 is SGHDN and CDR2 is FVKESK. V lost 7 bases and J lost 0; bases outside the gene matches: 7. The CDR3 sequence is 17 residues long. The CDR3 DNA sequence: TGTGCCAGCATGAGGACTAGCGGGTTCCCGAACACCGGGGAGCTGTTTTTT. Its translation is CASMRTSGFPNTGELFF.

The genes are TRBV7-6 and TRBJ2-1; maybe TRBD2 (6 bases). Germline CDR1 SGHVS, CDR2 FNYEAQ. V lost 2 bases and J 0 bases, leaving 17 bases between the germline ends. The CDR3 runs 18 residues. The CDR3 DNA sequence: TGTGCCAGCAGCTTACAGAGGGTCGGCGGGACCTCCTACAATGAGCAGTTCTTC. This translates into CASSLQRVGGTSYNEQFF. The full variable domain, its missing parts supplied by reference TRBV7-6 and TRBJ2-1, is GAGVSQSPRYKVTKRGQDVALRCDPISGHVSLYWYRQALGQGPEFLTYFNYEAQQDKSGLPNDRFSAERPEGSISTLTIQRTEQRDSAMYRCASSLQRVGGTSYNEQFFGPGTRLTVL.

The CDR3 DNA reads TGTGCCAGCCAGATAACAGGGGGAGATAATTCACCCCTCCACTTT. Its translation: CASQITGGDNSPLHF. The gene calls are TRBV6-5 and TRBJ1-6; TRBD1 aligns across 8 bases. This CDR3 has 15 amino acids. The ends lost 8 bases at V and 5 bases at J; junction bases unmatched: 8. Germline assignment: CDR1 MNHEY and CDR2 SVGAGI.

V usage is TRBV18 and J usage is TRBJ1-4; 7 bases align to TRBD1. The CDR3 length is 15 residues. The J segment lost 4 bases and the V segment lost 1 base, leaving 3 bases of the junction unmatched. Germline lookup yields CDR1 KGHSH and CDR2 LQKENI. The CDR3 coding sequence is TGTGCCAGCTCACCACTCGCAGGGGGTAATGAAAAACTGTTTTTT. Translated, it gives CASSPLAGGNEKLFF.

The chain carries TRBV7-2 and TRBJ2-1, with TRBD2 identical over 9 bases. CDR3 length: 16 residues. Losses at the gene ends were 0 bases for V and 8 bases for J; bases not matched to a gene: 8. In germline, CDR1 is SGHTA, CDR2 FQGNSA. The CDR3 region is CASSLAPLAGGDEQFF. The CDR3 bases are TGTGCCAGCAGCTTAGCCCCTCTGGCGGGGGGGGATGAGCAGTTCTTC.

The chain uses TRBV12-5 and TRBJ1-2; no firm D call. Trimming took 0 bases from V and 4 from J, leaving 12 bases between them. The CDR3 sequence is 15 residues long. CDR1 is LGHNT and CDR2 is FRNRAP in the germline V gene. CDR3 in amino acids: CASGLVRAGAYGYTF. The CDR3 DNA is TGTGCTAGTGGTTTGGTAAGGGCAGGCGCCTATGGCTACACCTTC. Full variable domain (rest looked up from reference TRBV12-5 and TRBJ1-2): DARVTQTPRHKVTEMGQEVTMRCQPILGHNTVFWYRQTMMQGLELLAYFRNRAPLDDSGMPKDRFSAEMPDATLATLKIQPSEPRDSAVYFCASGLVRAGAYGYTFGSGTRLTVV.

The chain couples TRBV28 to TRBJ2-1, with 8 bases fitting TRBD1. Looked up from germline, CDR1 is MDHEN and CDR2 is SYDVKM. This CDR3 region has 15 residues. With V trimmed by 8 bases and J by 8 bases, 14 bases remained unmatched. The CDR3 sequence: CASSIVGRGQDEQFF. CDR3 bases: TGTGCCAGCTCAATCGTCGGCAGGGGGCAGGATGAGCAGTTCTTC.

In this sample, this clone turned up once. The chain recombines TRBV11-3 with TRBJ2-7; 10 nucleotides match TRBD1. The ends lost 3 bases at V and 4 bases at J; junction bases unmatched: 6. Germline V gene lookup returns CDR1 SGHNT and CDR2 YENEEA. The CDR3 contains 15 residues. The DNA for the CDR3 is TGTGCCAGCAGCTTGGACAGGGGGATCAGGTACGAGCAGTACTTC. This codes for CASSLDRGIRYEQYF.

This clone was recorded once. The chain uses TRBV27 and TRBJ1-5; D not certain. Deletions cut 0 bases from V and 8 bases from J, with 11 bases between. The CDR3 totals 14 residues. Germline V gene data show CDR1 as MNHEY and CDR2 as SMNVEV (reference sequence). CDR3 amino acids: CASSLSESLKPQHF. DNA for the CDR3: TGTGCCAGCAGTTTATCCGAGAGCCTTAAGCCCCAGCATTTT.

The chain has TRBV6-6 and TRBJ1-5; TRBD1 is a possible D gene (5 bases). Looked up from germline, CDR1 is MNHNY and CDR2 is SVGAGI (reference sequence). V lost 7 bases and J 1 base, leaving 11 bases between the germline ends. This CDR3 has 14 residues. CDR3 sequence reads: CASTFGGSNQPQHF. DNA for the CDR3: TGTGCCAGCACCTTCGGGGGAAGCAATCAGCCCCAGCATTTT.

The V and J genes are TRBV6-1 and TRBJ1-1, with D unresolved. Trimming took 5 bases from V and 4 from J, leaving 5 bases between them. The CDR3 covers 11 residues. Germline V CDR1 and CDR2: MNHNS, SASEGT. As DNA, the CDR3 is TGTGCCAGCAGTTTGGGCACTGAAGCTTTCTTT. Protein: CASSLGTEAFF.

V usage is TRBV19 and J usage is TRBJ1-1; D gene uncertain. From germline, CDR1 is LNHDA and CDR2 SQIVND (reference sequence). V was clipped by 6 bases and J by 1 base, with 15 bases between them. There are 15 residues in the CDR3. In DNA, the CDR3 is TGTGCCAGTAGCCTACTGACGGTCGGGAACACTGAAGCTTTCTTT. Translated: CASSLLTVGNTEAFF.

The J gene is TRBJ1-5, the V gene TRBV12-2; TRBD1, the D gene given by the table, was not confirmed from the DNA. TRBV12-2 is described as a pseudogene. The CDR3 consists of 15 residues. Here the CDR3 DNA reads TGTGCAAGTCGCCCCCGGACAGTTCGCAATCAGCCCCAGCATTTT. Its translation is CASRPRTVRNQPQHF.

This sequence joins TRBV7-7 and TRBJ1-3; 9 bases align to TRBD1. The germline gives CDR1 SSHAT, CDR2 FNYEAQ (reference sequence). The CDR3 is 17 amino acids. V shed 5 bases and J 2 bases; nucleotides not matched to a gene: 10. The DNA for the CDR3 is TGTGCCAGCAGCCCAGGACAGGGGAAGGCGGCTGGAAACACCATATATTTT. Protein sequence: CASSPGQGKAAGNTIYF.

This rearrangement joins TRBV4-3 to TRBJ2-7; 10 bases are a match to TRBD2. J gave up 5 bases and V 1 base, and 8 bases lay outside the gene matches. The germline V gene encodes CDR1 LGHNA and CDR2 YSLEER. This CDR3 comprises 16 residues. The CDR3 sequence: CASSQVSSGRGDEQYF. Here the CDR3 DNA reads TGCGCCAGCAGCCAAGTCTCTAGCGGGAGAGGGGACGAGCAGTACTTC.